This T cell receptor beta chain stems from a study of early T cells in non-severe SARS-CoV-2 infection. Turning to the study itself: The authors sequenced bulk RNA from unsorted whole blood, leaving chains unpaired. Notes on the study in general: Comparison of clonotypes with VDJdb favored anti-spike CD8 responses while missing private and CD4 specificities.

Unique molecular identifier tags were affixed to discrete cDNA molecules. TCRdb used MiXCR to reprocess the 5' RACE reads, holding one entry per CDR3 protein. The sample contains about 92,000 distinct CDR3 sequences, around 15% of which appear only once. This clonotype has a count of ten or more. Its cognate antigen is unknown. This receptor was identified in an adult who was a healthcare worker with PCR-confirmed SARS-CoV-2 infection or an uninfected control (not recorded which). The sample comprised whole blood.

The CDR3 region has the DNA TGCAGTGCTATGGGAGGGAAAGGCTATGGCTACACCTTC. Protein: CSAMGGKGYGYTF. This chain links TRBV20-1 with TRBJ1-2; D is unclear. The V end was cut by 4 bases, the J end by 4 bases, with 13 bases between. Germline V gene data show CDR1 as DFQATT and CDR2 as SNEGSKA (reference sequence). CDR3 size: 13 residues.